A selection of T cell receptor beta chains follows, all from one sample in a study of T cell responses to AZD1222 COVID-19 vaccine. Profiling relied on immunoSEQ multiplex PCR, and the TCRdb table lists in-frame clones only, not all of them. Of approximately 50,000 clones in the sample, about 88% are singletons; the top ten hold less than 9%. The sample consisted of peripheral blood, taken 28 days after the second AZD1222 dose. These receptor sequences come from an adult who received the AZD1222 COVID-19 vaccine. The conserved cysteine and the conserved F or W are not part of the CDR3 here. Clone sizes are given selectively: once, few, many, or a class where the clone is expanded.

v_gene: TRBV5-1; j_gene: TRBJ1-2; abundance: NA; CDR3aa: ASSPDRGQYGYT
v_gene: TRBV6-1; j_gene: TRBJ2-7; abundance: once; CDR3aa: ASSERHSYEQY
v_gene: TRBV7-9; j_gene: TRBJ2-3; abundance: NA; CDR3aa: ASSWNRGDTQY
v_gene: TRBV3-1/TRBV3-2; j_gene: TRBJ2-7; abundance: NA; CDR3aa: ASSQDLGSSPYEQY
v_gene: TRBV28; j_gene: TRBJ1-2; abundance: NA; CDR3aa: ASNRDGNYGYT
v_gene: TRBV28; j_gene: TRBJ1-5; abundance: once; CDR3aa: ASSSIQGTRGNQPQH
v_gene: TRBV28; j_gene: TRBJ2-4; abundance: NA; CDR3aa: ASSPMGQGAGDIQY
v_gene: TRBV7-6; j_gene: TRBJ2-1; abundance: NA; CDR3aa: ASSLGTFNEQF
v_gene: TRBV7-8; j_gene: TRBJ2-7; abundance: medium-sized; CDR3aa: ASTLIGPYEQY
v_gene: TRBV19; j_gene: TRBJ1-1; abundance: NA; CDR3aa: ASRRRGAPNTEAF
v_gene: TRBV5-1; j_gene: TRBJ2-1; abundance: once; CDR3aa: ASSEAPGQGYEQF
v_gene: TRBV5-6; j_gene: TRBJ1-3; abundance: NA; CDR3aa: ASSLGLNTIY
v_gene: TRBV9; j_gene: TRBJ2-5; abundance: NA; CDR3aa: ASSLGDYQETQY
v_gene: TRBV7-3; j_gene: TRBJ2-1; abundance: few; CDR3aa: ASSLSAANNEQF
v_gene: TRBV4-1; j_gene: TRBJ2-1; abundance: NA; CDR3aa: ASSQTAVGNEQF
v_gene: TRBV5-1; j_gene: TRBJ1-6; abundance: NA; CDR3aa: ASSLNPTGQNSPLH
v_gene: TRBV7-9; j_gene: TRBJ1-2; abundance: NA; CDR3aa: ASSRDGYT
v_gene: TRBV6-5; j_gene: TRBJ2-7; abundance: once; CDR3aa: ASSYSRDEFYEQY
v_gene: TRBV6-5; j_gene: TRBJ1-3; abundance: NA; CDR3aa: AVQGAAGNTIY
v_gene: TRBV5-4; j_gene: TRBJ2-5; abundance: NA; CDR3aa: ASSMTSGLQETQY
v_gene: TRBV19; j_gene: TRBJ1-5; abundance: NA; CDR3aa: ASSRNSNQPQH
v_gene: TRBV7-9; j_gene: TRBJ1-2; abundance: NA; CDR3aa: ASSLGAQGYGYT
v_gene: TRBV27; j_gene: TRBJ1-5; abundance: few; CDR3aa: ASSQGSNQPQH
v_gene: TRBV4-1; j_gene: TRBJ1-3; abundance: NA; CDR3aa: ASSQEMGRIGNTIY
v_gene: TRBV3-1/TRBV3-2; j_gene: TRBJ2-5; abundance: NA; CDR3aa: ASSWGVAETQY
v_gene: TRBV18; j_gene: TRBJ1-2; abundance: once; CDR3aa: ASSPAGGINGYT
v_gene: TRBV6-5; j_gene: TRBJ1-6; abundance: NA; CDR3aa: ASSRQGLGDSPLH
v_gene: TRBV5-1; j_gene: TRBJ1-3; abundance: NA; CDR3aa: ASSLGSEGNTIY
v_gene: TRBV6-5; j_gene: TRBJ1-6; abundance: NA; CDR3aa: ASRWESSYNSPLH
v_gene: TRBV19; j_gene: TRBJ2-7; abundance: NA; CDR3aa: ASSITSGEGYEQY
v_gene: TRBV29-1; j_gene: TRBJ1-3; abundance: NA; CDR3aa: SADRRISGNTIY
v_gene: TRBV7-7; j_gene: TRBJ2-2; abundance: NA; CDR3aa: ASSPPGQANTGELF
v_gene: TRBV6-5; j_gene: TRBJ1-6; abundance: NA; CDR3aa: ASSYSSGSNNSPLH
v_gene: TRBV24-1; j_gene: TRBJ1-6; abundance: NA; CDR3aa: ATSTGEKGSPLH
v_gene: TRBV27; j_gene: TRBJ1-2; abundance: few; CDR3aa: ASSFGGSWGYT
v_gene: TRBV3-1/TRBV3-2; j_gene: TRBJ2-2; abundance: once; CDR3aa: ASSLDGHTGELF
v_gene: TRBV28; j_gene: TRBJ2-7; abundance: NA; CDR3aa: ASSLPGRSVEQY
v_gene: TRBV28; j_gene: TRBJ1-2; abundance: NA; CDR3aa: ASGRGVYGYT
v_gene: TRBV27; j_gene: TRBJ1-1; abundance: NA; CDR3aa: ASSSGQKTQNTEAF
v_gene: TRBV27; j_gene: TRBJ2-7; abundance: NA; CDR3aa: ASSSPLGTGGRYEQY
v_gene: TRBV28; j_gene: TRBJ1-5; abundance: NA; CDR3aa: ASSLTGDRRQPQH
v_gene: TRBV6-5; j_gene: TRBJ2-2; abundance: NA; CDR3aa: ASSSTERAGELF
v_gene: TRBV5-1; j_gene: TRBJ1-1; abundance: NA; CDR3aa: ASTSGGSETEAF
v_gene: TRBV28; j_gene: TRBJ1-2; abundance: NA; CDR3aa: ASSLRGNYGYT
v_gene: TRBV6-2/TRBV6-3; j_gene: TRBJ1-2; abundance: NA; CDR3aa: ASSYSPQVGYT
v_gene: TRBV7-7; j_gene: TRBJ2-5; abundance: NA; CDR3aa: ASSAGQGVRETQY
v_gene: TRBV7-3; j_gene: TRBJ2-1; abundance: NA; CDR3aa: ASSLRSAGGTNEQF
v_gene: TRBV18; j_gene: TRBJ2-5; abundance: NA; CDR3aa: ASSPGQGLETQY
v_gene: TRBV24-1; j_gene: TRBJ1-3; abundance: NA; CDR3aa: ATSDFPMGNTIY
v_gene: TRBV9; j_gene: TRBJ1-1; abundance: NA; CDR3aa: ASSVGRMNTEAF
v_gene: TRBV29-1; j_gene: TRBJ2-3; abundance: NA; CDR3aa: SVEDREGAVTDTQY
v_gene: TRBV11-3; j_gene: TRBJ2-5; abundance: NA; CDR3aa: ASSFNGFQETQY